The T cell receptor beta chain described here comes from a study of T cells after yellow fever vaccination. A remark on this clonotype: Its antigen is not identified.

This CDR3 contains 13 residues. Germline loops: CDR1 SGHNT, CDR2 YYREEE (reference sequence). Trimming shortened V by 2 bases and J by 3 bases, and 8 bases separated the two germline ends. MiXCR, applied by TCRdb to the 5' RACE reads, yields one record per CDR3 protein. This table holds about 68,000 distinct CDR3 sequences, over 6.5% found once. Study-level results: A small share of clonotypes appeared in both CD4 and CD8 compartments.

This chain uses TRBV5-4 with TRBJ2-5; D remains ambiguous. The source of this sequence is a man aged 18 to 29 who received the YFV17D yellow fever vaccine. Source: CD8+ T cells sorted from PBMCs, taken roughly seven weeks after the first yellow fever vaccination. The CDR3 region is CASSFRPEETQYF. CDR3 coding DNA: TGTGCCAGCAGCTTTCGACCTGAAGAGACCCAGTACTTC. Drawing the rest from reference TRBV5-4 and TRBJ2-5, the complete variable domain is ETGVTQSPTHLIKTRGQQVTLRCSSQSGHNTVSWYQQALGQGPQFIFQYYREEENGRGNFPPRFSGLQFPNYSSELNVNALELDDSALYLCASSFRPEETQYFGPGTRLLVL.